This TCR beta chain was identified during a study of human T cells and chemical hapten exposure. This clonotype has a count of ten or more. What it recognizes is unknown. TCRdb called the RACE reads again in MiXCR, with one record for every CDR3 protein. This table holds about 120,000 distinct CDR3 sequences, around 13% found once. Described time point: patch test 1, 2 weeks after DPC sensitization. The treatment: therapeutic diphenylcyclopropenone sensitization with weekly scalp DPC. Non-pregnant alopecia patients aged 18 to 70, suitable for DPC therapy. The CDR3 is made up of 13 amino acids. Per germline, CDR1 SGHTA and CDR2 FQGTGA. V was clipped by 3 bases and J by 2 bases, with 7 bases between them. Study-level findings and limits: Patch test score was positively correlated with the counts of PT1 expanded TCRs. Unchanged with DPC sensitization were TCRs above 1 in 1000 frequency.

Sequences were derived from whole blood, sampled in connection with sensitization to the hapten diphenylcyclopropenone (DPC). The rearrangement links TRBV7-3 to TRBJ1-1; D is undetermined. This TCR was recovered from a man between 18 and 29 years old with alopecia areata. Some clones in this sample may be carry-over from other donors' samples. The CDR3 region is CASSFGPNTEAFF. CDR3 nucleotide sequence: TGTGCCAGCAGCTTTGGGCCAAACACTGAAGCTTTCTTT.